Reported below is one T cell receptor (beta chain). The antigen is unknown. This CDR3 region has 13 residues. V was pared by 4 bases and J by 8 bases, with 15 bases between. CDR1 SGHRS and CDR2 YFSETQ come from the germline V gene. The PCR contained 60 Vbeta and 13 Jbeta primers. Data came from immunoSEQ multiplex PCR; TCRdb stores just in-frame clones and leaves some out. Here the sample spans some 150,000 clones, approximately 82% being singletons. The sample is drawn from a study of cytomegalovirus exposure and HLA in healthy donors. Study outcomes and limitations: The majority of CMV-associated TCR beta chains were reported as apparently HLA-restricted in a later analysis.

Donors consisted of healthy bone marrow donors. The chain is built from TRBV5-1 and TRBJ1-1, with no clear D. This clonotype was obtained from a woman aged 40 to 55 in good health and CMV-seronegative. Sequences were obtained from PBMCs. The CDR3 here is CASSQKLDGEAFF. The CDR3 nucleotides read TGCGCCAGCAGCCAGAAACTCGACGGGGAAGCTTTCTTT.